The rows below give T cell receptor beta chains drawn from one sample of a study of human T cells and chemical hapten exposure. TCRdb passed the RACE reads through MiXCR, listing each CDR3 protein once. Seen here are about 400,000 distinct CDR3 sequences, roughly 6.3% observed once, and the top ten hold over 5.5%. Sequences were derived from whole blood, sampled in connection with sensitization to the hapten diphenylcyclopropenone (DPC). The source of these receptors is a woman between 18 and 29 years old with alopecia areata. Some clones in this sample may be carry-over from other donors' samples. CDR3s include the opening cysteine and the closing phenylalanine or tryptophan. Fields, in order: V gene, D gene, clone size, J gene, CDR3 protein, CDR3 DNA. D genes are given only for firm matches. Size tells how often a clone was seen (once, few, many) or the class of an expanded clone, and some rows leave it out.

V gene: TRBV9
D gene: -
clone size: -
J gene: TRBJ1-4
CDR3 protein: CASSVESSSEKLFF
CDR3 DNA: TGTGCCAGCAGCGTAGAATCCAGTAGTGAAAAACTGTTTTTT

V gene: TRBV6-1
D gene: TRBD1
clone size: -
J gene: TRBJ2-1
CDR3 protein: CASNSNRGWDEQFF
CDR3 DNA: TGTGCCAGCAACTCAAACAGGGGGTGGGATGAGCAGTTCTTC

V gene: TRBV20-1
D gene: -
clone size: many
J gene: TRBJ1-2
CDR3 protein: CSAIAPGPGYGYTF
CDR3 DNA: TGCAGTGCTATAGCGCCGGGACCAGGCTATGGCTACACCTTC

V gene: TRBV20-1
D gene: TRBD1
clone size: many
J gene: TRBJ2-3
CDR3 protein: CSAEGQGTDTQYF
CDR3 DNA: TGCAGTGCTGAGGGACAGGGCACAGATACGCAGTATTTT

V gene: TRBV7-2
D gene: TRBD1
clone size: few
J gene: TRBJ1-1
CDR3 protein: CASTHEQGAPFF
CDR3 DNA: TGTGCCAGCACTCACGAACAGGGGGCCCCCTTCTTT

V gene: TRBV4-3
D gene: TRBD1
clone size: few
J gene: TRBJ1-6
CDR3 protein: CASSRKFGKGQGGNSPLHF
CDR3 DNA: TGCGCCAGCAGCCGAAAGTTCGGGAAGGGACAGGGTGGTAATTCACCCCTCCACTTT

V gene: TRBV6-5
D gene: -
clone size: many
J gene: TRBJ1-1
CDR3 protein: CASSPVDRRTEAFF
CDR3 DNA: TGTGCCAGCAGCCCGGTTGACAGGAGGACTGAAGCTTTCTTT

V gene: TRBV4-3
D gene: TRBD2
clone size: -
J gene: TRBJ2-1
CDR3 protein: CASSQEPAGGPGEQFF
CDR3 DNA: TGCGCCAGCAGCCAAGAACCCGCGGGGGGGCCTGGTGAGCAGTTCTTC

V gene: TRBV10-3
D gene: TRBD1
clone size: many
J gene: TRBJ1-4
CDR3 protein: CAISEGGRRNEKLFF
CDR3 DNA: TGTGCCATCAGTGAAGGGGGCAGGCGTAATGAAAAACTGTTTTTT

V gene: TRBV6-2/TRBV6-3
D gene: TRBD1
clone size: many
J gene: TRBJ1-5
CDR3 protein: CASSSIQGDQPQHF
CDR3 DNA: TGTGCCAGCAGTTCCATACAGGGGGATCAGCCCCAGCATTTT

V gene: TRBV29-1
D gene: -
clone size: many
J gene: TRBJ2-7
CDR3 protein: CSVEEGWEQYF
CDR3 DNA: TGCAGCGTTGAAGAAGGGTGGGAGCAGTACTTC

V gene: TRBV6-5
D gene: -
clone size: -
J gene: TRBJ2-3
CDR3 protein: CASSLMGPRATDTQYF
CDR3 DNA: TGTGCCAGCAGTTTGATGGGCCCTAGGGCAACAGATACGCAGTATTTT

V gene: TRBV5-1
D gene: -
clone size: -
J gene: TRBJ2-7
CDR3 protein: CASSTGENTGEQYF
CDR3 DNA: TGCGCCAGCAGCACAGGAGAAAACACGGGTGAGCAGTACTTC

V gene: TRBV6-5
D gene: TRBD1
clone size: many
J gene: TRBJ1-3
CDR3 protein: CATQGAQGNTIYF
CDR3 DNA: TGTGCCACACAGGGGGCGCAGGGAAACACCATATATTTT

V gene: TRBV4-3
D gene: -
clone size: few
J gene: TRBJ1-1
CDR3 protein: CASSQEPTGLNTEAFF
CDR3 DNA: TGCGCCAGCAGCCAAGAACCGACAGGACTTAACACTGAAGCTTTCTTT

V gene: TRBV6-4
D gene: -
clone size: many
J gene: TRBJ1-1
CDR3 protein: CASSGQPNTEAFF
CDR3 DNA: TGTGCCAGCAGTGGCCAGCCCAACACTGAAGCTTTCTTT

V gene: TRBV6-2/TRBV6-3
D gene: -
clone size: many
J gene: TRBJ1-5
CDR3 protein: CASSLPSEGQPQHF
CDR3 DNA: TGTGCCAGCAGTTTACCCTCGGAGGGGCAGCCCCAGCATTTT

V gene: TRBV24-1
D gene: -
clone size: -
J gene: TRBJ2-6
CDR3 protein: CATESGSGANVLTF
CDR3 DNA: TGTGCCACGGAGAGCGGCTCTGGGGCCAACGTCCTGACTTTC

V gene: TRBV6-5
D gene: TRBD1
clone size: few
J gene: TRBJ1-4
CDR3 protein: CAAKDRGREKLFF
CDR3 DNA: TGTGCCGCTAAGGACAGGGGGCGCGAAAAACTGTTTTTT